This T cell receptor beta chain was recovered during a study of CD8 T cells in Susac syndrome. Random hexamers served to reverse transcribe roughly 0.45 to 1 ug RNA. TCRdb called the immunoSEQ multiplex PCR reads again in MiXCR, with one record for every CDR3 protein. This repertoire shows roughly 130,000 distinct CDR3 sequences, 95% found once; its top ten account for over 0.1%. This CDR3 spans 16 amino acids. Germline lookup yields CDR1 MNHEY and CDR2 SVGEGT. V dropped 2 bases and J dropped 2; count of bases not matched to a gene: 6. The sequencing sample was made of CD4+ T cells from PBMCs. This receptor was identified in a human donor with multiple sclerosis. The chain recombines TRBV6-2 or TRBV6-3 with TRBJ1-5, with 7 bases lining up with TRBD1. The CDR3 DNA reads as TGTGCCAGCAGTTACCCGACAGGGTCGGGCAATCAGCCCCAGCATTTT. It codes for CASSYPTGSGNQPQHF.